This TCR beta chain was retrieved from a study of T cells in Graves' hyperthyroidism and ophthalmopathy. Study results and limitations: Among thyroid clonotypes expanded above 0.001, most also appeared in blood.

Comments on this clonotype: Its antigen remains unknown.

The germline V and J ends were trimmed by 3 bases and 4 bases, with 16 bases remaining between them. This CDR3 contains 15 residues. Germline lookup yields CDR1 LGHNA and CDR2 YNFKEQ. TCR beta CDR3 regions were amplified from RNA. When the TCR CDR3 underwent first-round RT-PCR, the HTBI primer set was used. One entry per CDR3 protein, called by TCRdb with MiXCR from the multiplex PCR reads. The sample lists under 700,000 distinct CDR3 sequences, 16% occurring once. Hyperthyroidism patients were newly diagnosed, had disease duration under 2 months, and were aged 18 to 65 years. Exclusion of patients followed from uncontrolled infection, other autoimmune disease, pregnancy or lactation.

This chain joins TRBV4-2 and TRBJ2-7, with D tentatively TRBD2 (5 bases). Source material: blood. This sequence originates from a woman aged 18 to 35 with Graves' hyperthyroidism. The CDR3 here is CASSQEVTKIYEQYF. The CDR3 bases are TGTGCCAGCAGCCAGGAGGTGACAAAGATATACGAGCAGTACTTC.